This paragraph covers one T cell receptor beta chain sequence. Its antigen is unidentified. This sample is drawn from a study of T cell responses to AZD1222 COVID-19 vaccine. There are 16 residues in the CDR3. The germline CDR1 and CDR2 sequences are SGHRS and YFSETQ. Trimming removed 3 bases at V and 5 bases at J, with 21 bases between. Study observations and caveats: Repertoire collection took place solely once the T cell response had peaked. White British ancestry dominated among donors, who included more females, and clonal diversity was possibly underestimated. Recipients of AZD1222 seropositive at baseline numbered only 6 or 7.

Clones were sequenced by immunoSEQ multiplex PCR, and TCRdb holds only the in-frame ones, with some missing. The sample consists of more than 90,000 clones, 70% to 90% of them appearing once. The sample here was peripheral blood, taken 28 days after the second AZD1222 dose. This clonotype was sampled from an adult who received the AZD1222 COVID-19 vaccine. The gene calls are TRBV5-1 and TRBJ2-7, with D uncertain. This chain's CDR3 is CASSYAGGQVGNEQYF. In nucleotides, the CDR3 is TGCGCCAGCAGCTACGCAGGTGGCCAGGTTGGTAACGAGCAGTACTTC.